This T cell receptor (beta chain) was documented in a study of spatial heterogeneity in lung cancer. This clonotype appeared many times. Time point described: sample taken at primary tumor resection. TCRdb used MiXCR to reprocess the 5' RACE reads, holding one entry per CDR3 protein. Counted here are 75,000 or so distinct CDR3 sequences, 8% occurring once; the ten biggest clones make up approximately 6.3%. The sequence derives from a male donor with early-stage non-small cell lung cancer. Here the sequenced sample was PBMCs, taken at surgery.

The DNA for the CDR3 is TGTGCCAGCAGCCTTGGGACAGCTGGAAACACCATATATTTT. Translated, it gives CASSLGTAGNTIYF. The J gene is TRBJ1-3, the V gene TRBV2, with TRBD1 matching 7 bases. The J segment lost 2 bases and the V segment lost 6 bases, leaving 4 bases of the junction unmatched. Germline V gene data show CDR1 as SNHLY and CDR2 as FYNNEI. The CDR3 runs 14 residues.